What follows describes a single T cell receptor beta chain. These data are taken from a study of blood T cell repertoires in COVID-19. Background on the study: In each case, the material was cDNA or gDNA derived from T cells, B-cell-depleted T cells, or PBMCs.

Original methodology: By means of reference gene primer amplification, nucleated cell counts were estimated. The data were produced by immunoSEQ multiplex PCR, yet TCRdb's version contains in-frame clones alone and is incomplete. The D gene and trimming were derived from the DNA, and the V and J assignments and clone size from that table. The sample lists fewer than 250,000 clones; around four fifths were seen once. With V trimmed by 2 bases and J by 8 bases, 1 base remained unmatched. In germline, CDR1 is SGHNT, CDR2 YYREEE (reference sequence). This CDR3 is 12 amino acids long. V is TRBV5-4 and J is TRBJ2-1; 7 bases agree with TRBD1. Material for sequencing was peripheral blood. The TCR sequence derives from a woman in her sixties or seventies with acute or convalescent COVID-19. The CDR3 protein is CASSFQGDEQFF. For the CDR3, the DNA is TGTGCCAGCAGCTTCCAGGGGGATGAGCAGTTCTTC.